The T cell receptor beta chain under discussion was sequenced for a study of blood T cells in healthy people across ages. This clonotype has just a few counts. The target antigen is unknown. Overall study results and limits: A conclusive naive versus antigen-experienced comparison was prevented by the unsorted PBMCs. The study found more naive CD4+ cells and higher diversity in long-lived than aged donors. Donor CMV infection status was unknown, possibly confounding age-related changes in expanded clonotypes.

Germline V CDR1 and CDR2: DFQATT, SNEGSKA (reference sequence). V lost 1 base, J lost 1 base, and 19 bases lay in between. The CDR3 has 17 residues. With a J-beta primer mix and a sample-barcoded 5' primer, a second PCR ran roughly 6 to 11 cycles. Researchers report that a template-switch adaptor with 12 random nucleotides tagged each cDNA molecule. TCRdb independently ran MiXCR on the 5' RACE reads; one entry per CDR3 protein. This sample has hundreds of thousands of distinct CDR3 sequences, with around 20% found just once. Input material: blood. This chain joins TRBV20-1 and TRBJ1-2; TRBD1 is a possible D gene (5 bases). The sequence derives from a man aged 65 to 85 in good health. The CDR3 region has the DNA TGCAGTGCTAGAGGCGAGCCGTCGGGGACCGTTAACTATGGCTACACCTTC. It translates to CSARGEPSGTVNYGYTF.